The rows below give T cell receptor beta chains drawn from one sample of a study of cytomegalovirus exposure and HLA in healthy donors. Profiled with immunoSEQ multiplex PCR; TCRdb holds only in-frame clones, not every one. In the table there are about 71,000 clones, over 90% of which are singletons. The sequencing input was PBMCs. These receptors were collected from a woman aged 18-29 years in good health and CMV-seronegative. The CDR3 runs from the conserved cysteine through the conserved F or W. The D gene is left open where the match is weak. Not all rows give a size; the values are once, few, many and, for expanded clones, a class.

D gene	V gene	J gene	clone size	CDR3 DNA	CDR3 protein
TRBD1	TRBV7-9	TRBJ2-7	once	TGTGCCAGCAGCTTAGTTAGGGACAGCCAAGGGTCCTACGAGCAGTACTTC	CASSLVRDSQGSYEQYF
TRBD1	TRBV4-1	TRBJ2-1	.	TGCGCCAGCAGTTCTCTGACAGGGATTCCGCTCAATGAGCAGTTCTTC	CASSSLTGIPLNEQFF
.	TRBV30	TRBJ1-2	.	TGTGCCTGGAGTGAACAGGCGAAGGGTGGCTACACCTTC	CAWSEQAKGGYTF
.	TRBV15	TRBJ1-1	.	TGTGCCACCAGCAGAGGTGGCCGGGAAGACACTGAAGCTTTCTTT	CATSRGGREDTEAFF
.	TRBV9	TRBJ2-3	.	TGTGCCAGCAGCGTAGGGCGGGGCACAGATACGCAGTATTTT	CASSVGRGTDTQYF
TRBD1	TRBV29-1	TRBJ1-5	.	TGCAGCGTGCAGGGGGCGCTTGGTCAGCCCCAGCATTTT	CSVQGALGQPQHF
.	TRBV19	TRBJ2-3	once	TGTGCCACCAGTCGTGTCCTCACAGATACGCAGTATTTT	CATSRVLTDTQYF
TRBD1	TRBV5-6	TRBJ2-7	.	TGTGCCAGCAGCCACAGGGGTTCGAACGAGCAGTACTTC	CASSHRGSNEQYF
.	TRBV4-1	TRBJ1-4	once	TGCGCCAGCAGCCAACAGTATGAAAAACTGTTTTTT	CASSQQYEKLFF
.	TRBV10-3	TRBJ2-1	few	TGTGCCATCAGTGAGCCGGGACAAAGCTCCTACAATGAGCAGTTCTTC	CAISEPGQSSYNEQFF
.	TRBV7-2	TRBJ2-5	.	TGTGCCACCGAGCTCAGGTGGTCGGAAGAGACCCAGTACTTC	CATELRWSEETQYF
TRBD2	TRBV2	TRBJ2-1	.	TGTGCCAGAAACGGCGGGAGGGCCGAGGAGCAGTTCTTC	CARNGGRAEEQFF
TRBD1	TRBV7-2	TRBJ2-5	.	TGTGCCAGCAGCTTCCAGGGACAGTCCCAAGAGACCCAGTACTTC	CASSFQGQSQETQYF
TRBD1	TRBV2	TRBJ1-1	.	TGTGCCAGCAGGGACAGGGGGCTCATCACTGAAGCTTTCTTT	CASRDRGLITEAFF
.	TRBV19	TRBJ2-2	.	TGTGCCAGTAGTATGGCCGCCGGGGAGCTGTTTTTT	CASSMAAGELFF
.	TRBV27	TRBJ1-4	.	TGTGCCTGCATACCCTTCCGGGGGGGTAGTGAAAAACTGTTTTTT	CACIPFRGGSEKLFF
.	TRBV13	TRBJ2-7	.	TGTGCCAGCAGCTTAGTAGCCTACGAGCAGTACTTC	CASSLVAYEQYF
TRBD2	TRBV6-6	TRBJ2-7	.	TGTGCCAGCAGTTACCTACTAGCGGGGTCCTACGAGCAGTACTTC	CASSYLLAGSYEQYF
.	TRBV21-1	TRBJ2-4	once	TGTGCCAGCAGCAAAAAACTAGCGGGAGCCAAAAACATTCAGTACTTC	CASSKKLAGAKNIQYF
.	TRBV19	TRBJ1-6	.	TGTGCCAGTACCTGGGGGGGAGATTCACCCCTCCACTTT	CASTWGGDSPLHF
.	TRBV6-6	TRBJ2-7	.	TGTGCCAGCGGCCGGGGGTCCTACGAGCAGTACTTC	CASGRGSYEQYF
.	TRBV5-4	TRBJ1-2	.	TGTGCCAGCAGCCGGGTGGGTGCCAACTATGGCTACACCTTC	CASSRVGANYGYTF
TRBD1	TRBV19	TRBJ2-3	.	TGTGCCAGTAGTATCACAGGGGCGCCAGATACGCAGTATTTT	CASSITGAPDTQYF
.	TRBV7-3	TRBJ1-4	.	TGTGCCAGCAGCTTAAATGCTCAGGAAAAACTGTTTTTT	CASSLNAQEKLFF
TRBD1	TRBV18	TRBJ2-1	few	TGTGCCAGCTCACCCTATTCCGGGACAGGGAAAAGTGAGCAGTTCTTC	CASSPYSGTGKSEQFF
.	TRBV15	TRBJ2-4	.	TGTGCCACCAGCAGAGAGATGGGAAGGGTAGGACCAGGGAACATTCAGTACTTC	CATSREMGRVGPGNIQYF
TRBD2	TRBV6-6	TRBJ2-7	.	TGTGCCAGCAGTTACGCTAGCGGGAAGTACGAGCAGTACTTC	CASSYASGKYEQYF
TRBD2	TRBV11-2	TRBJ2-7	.	TGTGCCAGCAGCTCGAGCGGGAGCTCCGAGCAGTACTTC	CASSSSGSSEQYF
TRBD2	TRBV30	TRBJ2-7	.	TGTGCCTGGAAAGCGGGAGGCGACTACGAGCAGTACTTC	CAWKAGGDYEQYF
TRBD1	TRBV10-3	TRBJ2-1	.	TGTGCCGTCTCCGGGACAGGGAAATACAATGAGCAGTTCTTC	CAVSGTGKYNEQFF
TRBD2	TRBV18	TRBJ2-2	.	TGTGCCAGCTCACCAGCTAGCGGGAGCACCGGGGAGCTGTTTTTT	CASSPASGSTGELFF
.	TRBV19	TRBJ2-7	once	TGTGCCAAAGAAGGGGGCTCCTACGAGCAGTACTTC	CAKEGGSYEQYF
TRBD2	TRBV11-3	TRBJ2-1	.	TGTGCCAGCAGCTCCTCGACTAGCGGGGGGTTCAATGAGCAGTTCTTC	CASSSSTSGGFNEQFF
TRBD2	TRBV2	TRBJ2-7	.	TGTGCCAGCAGTGAAGCCGGGACTAGCGGGGCCTACGAGCAGTACTTC	CASSEAGTSGAYEQYF
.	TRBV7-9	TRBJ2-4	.	TGTGCCAGCAGCTTAGTAGAAAACATTCAGTACTTC	CASSLVENIQYF
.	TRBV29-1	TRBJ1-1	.	TGCAGCGTTGCCGCAGGGAAGGGCACTGAAGCTTTCTTT	CSVAAGKGTEAFF
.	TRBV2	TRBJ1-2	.	TGTGCCAGCAGCGGACTCCCCCTAAACTATGGCTACACCTTC	CASSGLPLNYGYTF
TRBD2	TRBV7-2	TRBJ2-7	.	TGTGCCAGCAGCCTCAAGGTCCTAGCGGGGGGGCCCTACGAGCAGTACTTC	CASSLKVLAGGPYEQYF
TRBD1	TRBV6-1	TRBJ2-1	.	TGTGCCAGCAGTGAAACGGCAGGGGGCTACAATGAGCAGTTCTTC	CASSETAGGYNEQFF
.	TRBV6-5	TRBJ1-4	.	TGTGCCAGCAGTAGACAGGAAAATGAAAAACTGTTTTTT	CASSRQENEKLFF
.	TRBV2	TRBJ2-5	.	TGTGCCAGCACCTTTGCTGGCGGACAAGAGACCCAGTACTTC	CASTFAGGQETQYF
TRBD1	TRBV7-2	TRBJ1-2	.	TGTGCCAGCAGCGTAATACAGGGGGACTATGGCTACACCTTC	CASSVIQGDYGYTF
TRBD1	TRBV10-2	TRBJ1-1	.	TGCGCCAGCAGGAAAGCAGGGGGCGTCACTGAAGCTTTCTTT	CASRKAGGVTEAFF
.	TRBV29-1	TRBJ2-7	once	TGCAGCGTTGATAGGTGGCAGGACTACGAGCAGTACTTC	CSVDRWQDYEQYF
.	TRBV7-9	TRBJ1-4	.	TGTGCCAGCAGCTTATCTTCCTCGGGAGCTAATGAAAAACTGTTTTTT	CASSLSSSGANEKLFF
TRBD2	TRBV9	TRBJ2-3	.	TGTGCCAGCAGCGCTGAGCGGGGGGGCATGAATACGCAGTATTTT	CASSAERGGMNTQYF
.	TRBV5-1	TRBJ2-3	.	TGCGCCAGCAGCTTAACGGCGGGCACAGATACGCAGTATTTT	CASSLTAGTDTQYF
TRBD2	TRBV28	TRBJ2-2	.	TGTGCCAGCACCACATTCGGGGGGGCGCAGGGGGAGCTGTTTTTT	CASTTFGGAQGELFF
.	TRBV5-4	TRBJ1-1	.	TGTGCCAGCAGCTTGGGGCAATTAAGTGAAGCTTTCTTT	CASSLGQLSEAFF
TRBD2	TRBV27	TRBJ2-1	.	TGTGCCAGCAGTCCCACCCGGACTAGCGGGTACCACAATGAGCAGTTCTTC	CASSPTRTSGYHNEQFF